This T cell receptor beta chain was sequenced for a study of T cell responses to AZD1222 COVID-19 vaccine. Study observations and caveats: White British donors predominated, females outnumbered males, and clonal diversity was possibly underestimated. Repertoire sampling happened only post peak T cell response.

Points on this clone: Its antigen remains unknown.

The V end lost 8 bases, the J end lost 0 bases, and 1 base lay between the germline ends. Looked up from germline, CDR1 is SNHLY and CDR2 is FYNNEI. The length of the CDR3 is 11 residues. Measured with immunoSEQ multiplex PCR; TCRdb has only the in-frame clones, and not every one. The sample has roughly 100,000 clones; about 87% are singletons. Specimen: peripheral blood, collected on day 0 of AZD1222 vaccination. The source is an adult in good health. The rearrangement uses TRBV2 and TRBJ2-2, with no clear D. The CDR3 DNA reads as TGTGCCAGCTCGAACACCGGGGAGCTGTTTTTT. Translating gives CASSNTGELFF.